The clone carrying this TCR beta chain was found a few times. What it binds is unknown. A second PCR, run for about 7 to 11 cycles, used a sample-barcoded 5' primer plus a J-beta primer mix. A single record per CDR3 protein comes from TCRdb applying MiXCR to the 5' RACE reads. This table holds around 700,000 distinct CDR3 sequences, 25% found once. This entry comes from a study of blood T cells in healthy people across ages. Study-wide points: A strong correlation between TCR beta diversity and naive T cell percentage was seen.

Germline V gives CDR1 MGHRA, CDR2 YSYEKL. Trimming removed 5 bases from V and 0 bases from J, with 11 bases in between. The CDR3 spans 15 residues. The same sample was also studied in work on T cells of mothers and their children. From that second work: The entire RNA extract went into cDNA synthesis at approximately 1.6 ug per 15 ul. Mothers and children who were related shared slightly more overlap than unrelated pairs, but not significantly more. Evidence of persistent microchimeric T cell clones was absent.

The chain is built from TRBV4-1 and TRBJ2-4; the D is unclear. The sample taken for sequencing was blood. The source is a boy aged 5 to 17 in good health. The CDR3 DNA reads TGCGCCAGCAGCTCGAACCCACTAGCCAAAAACATTCAGTACTTC. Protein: CASSSNPLAKNIQYF.